This TCR beta chain was profiled in a study of identifying expanded T cells in peripheral blood. This clone appeared a few times. Its antigen remains unknown. Healthy donors had no documented immune events, such as infections, while sampled. General study points: Variance in clone template counts between roughly two-week samples significantly increased with total template count across all healthy donors.

TCRdb keeps only in-frame clones here, not all; method: immunoSEQ multiplex PCR. The sample includes about 78,000 clones, approximately 90% seen only once; the top ten take 15% to 20%. There are 12 residues in the CDR3. Germline V lookup: CDR1 LGHNA, CDR2 YNFKEQ. V lost 3 bases and J lost 5, with 7 bases in between. The receptor was derived from a person aged 18 to 70 in good health. The chain joins TRBV4-2 to TRBJ1-1; a possible D gene is TRBD1 (5 bases). The sample comprised blood. In DNA form, the CDR3 reads TGTGCCAGCAGCCACGAGGGGACTGAAGCTTTCTTT. It yields the protein CASSHEGTEAFF.